Described below is a single T cell receptor (beta chain) sequence and its context. No antigen is known for it. Expressed TCRB transcripts got sequenced, as all isolated RNA was reverse transcribed. Clones were read by immunoSEQ multiplex PCR, and TCRdb kept only the in-frame ones, dropping some. Of 680,000 or so clones listed, roughly 13% are singletons. This specimen belongs to a study of beta chain features in type 1 diabetes. Background on the study: Examined across all samples were approximately 99 million sorted cells. General study points: Patients with Type 1 diabetes showed moderately but significantly shorter TCRB CDR3s in all four CD4+ subsets. PCR could preferentially amplify shorter templates, alike in patients and controls. Since sequencing was performed on cDNA, cells with high TCR expression could be over-represented. Individuals with type 1 diabetes displayed fewer insertions and more deletions at VDJ junctions.

This CDR3 is built from 15 residues. Germline loops: CDR1 SGHTA, CDR2 FQGNSA. V was trimmed by 4 bases and J by 11 bases, leaving 23 bases between them. The V and J genes are TRBV7-2 and TRBJ1-2; weak D call: TRBD1 (5 bases). The sequence was collected from a man aged 18 to 30 with type 1 diabetes. The specimen was naive CD4+ T cells from blood. The CDR3 region has the DNA TGTGCCAGCAGCTCCGACCTCGTCGCCCCAGAGGGGTACACCTTC. Residues: CASSSDLVAPEGYTF.